The sequence of this TCR beta chain was determined in a study of blood T cell repertoires in COVID-19 (dated by TCRdb to 2018 to 2020). Looking at the study overall: Collaborator samples came from the United States, Italy and Spain and covered acute and convalescent phases of COVID-19. Deeply sampled blood TCRbeta repertoires from subjects exposed to, actively infected with, or recovered from COVID-19 were included in the dataset. The repertoires were made available in a free public database intended to serve as a resource for research on the immune response to SARS-CoV-2. Samples were obtained from the ongoing ImmuneRACE study (first 160 participants) and from some 1,300 subjects provided by 6 global collaborators. A de-identified subject ID, COVID-19 status, age in years and sex were almost always included in the sample metadata. HLA class I and class II types, where available, came from metadata supplied by the sample provider rather than from assay-based typing. The material from the prospective study consisted of cDNA or gDNA derived from T cells, B-cell-depleted T cells, or PBMCs. On the study overall, not on this receptor specifically: How much clinical and demographic metadata was included differed by source and by participant, and the metadata was provided uncurated.

Each collaborating institution followed its own protocols to collect whole blood in K2EDTA tubes. For TCRbeta analysis, collaborator samples were shipped as frozen whole blood, as isolated PBMCs, or as DNA extracted from either sample type. This clone appeared a single time. Its cognate antigen has yet to be identified. Base-call qualities are not available, and no considerably larger clone is one nucleotide away. The immunoSEQ Assay, a bias-controlled multiplex PCR, was used to amplify TCRbeta CDR3 regions from genomic DNA. Per the authors' processing: Nucleated cell counts per sample were estimated from amplification of reference gene primers within the assay. To quantify the absolute abundance of each unique TCRbeta CDR3 rearrangement, sequence reads were collapsed and filtered. Productive Simpson clonality was computed per sample as the square root of Simpson's diversity index over productive rearrangements. Not all clones reach the TCRdb copy of this immuneACCESS table, which keeps in-frame sequences only. Checked studies attribute under half of the gap to unresolved V genes and leave the rest unexplained. Clone size and the V and J calls come from that table; the DNA yielded D and trimming. This sample gives approximately 310,000 clones in total; roughly 84% of them show up just once. 1% of the sample lies in the top ten.

The V and J ends are trimmed by 0 bases and 0 bases, leaving 8 bases between them. Its CDR3 holds 16 amino acids, cysteine through phenylalanine. This entry keeps only the CDR3 DNA: 48 bases, framed from base 1. Taken from the germline V gene, the CDR1 and CDR2 loops are SNHLY and FYNNEI. The sequenced material came from peripheral blood. The receptor was derived from a man over 45 with active or convalescent COVID-19. This receptor chain uses TRBV2 and TRBJ1-4, with the D gene too uncertain to name. At the DNA level, the sequence is TGTGCCAGCAGTGAAGCACTCGCCACAACTAATGAAAAACTGTTTTTT. Its translation reads: CASSEALATTNEKLFF.